What follows are 32 T cell receptor beta chains derived from one specimen sequenced in a study of chemoradiotherapy in HPV16-positive cancers. TCRdb's copy holds only in-frame clones and misses some; the assay was immunoSEQ multiplex PCR. The sample holds roughly 21,000 clones, about 87% seen once. Sample: blood, taken from a patient who underwent chemoradiotherapy. These receptors all stem from a human donor with HPV-associated anogenital cancer.

The chain employs TRBV15 and TRBJ1-4; 7 nucleotides line up with TRBD1. Germline assignment: CDR1 LNHNV and CDR2 YYDKDF (reference sequence). The CDR3 extends over 16 amino acids. With 1 base clipped from V and 4 bases from J, the junction kept 6 bases outside the gene matches. The CDR3 region is CATSRGGQELNEKLFF. The CDR3 region has the DNA TGTGCCACCAGCAGAGGAGGACAGGAGCTTAATGAAAAACTGTTTTTT. The variable domain in full, with the rest retrieved from reference TRBV15 and TRBJ1-4, is DAMVIQNPRYQVTQFGKPVTLSCSQTLNHNVMYWYQQKSSQAPKLLFHYYDKDFNNEADTPDNFQSRRPNTSFCFLDIRSPGLGDTAMYLCATSRGGQELNEKLFFGSGTQLSVL.

This chain links TRBV11-3 with TRBJ2-2, with D perhaps matching TRBD2 (5 bases). This CDR3 has 14 residues. The germline CDR1 and CDR2 sequences are SGHNT and YENEEA. V lost 3 bases and J lost 2, with 7 bases in between. CDR3 sequence: CASSLRANTGELFF. In DNA, the CDR3 is TGTGCCAGCAGCTTGAGGGCTAACACCGGGGAGCTGTTTTTT.

With regard to this clone: A read error may account for a junction end that differs from germline. The rearrangement links TRBV5-6 to TRBJ2-4; TRBD2 aligns across 13 bases. Germline CDR1 and CDR2: SGHDT and YYEEEE. CDR3 length: 14 residues. The CDR3 protein is CASSAGLAGPRPHF. The CDR3 coding sequence is TGTGCCAGCAGCGCGGGACTAGCGGGACCCAGGCCCCACTTC.

CDR3 DNA sequence: TGTGCCAGCAAAACTAGGTACAGGGAGACTGAAGCTTTCTTT. Its translation: CASKTRYRETEAFF. The chain joins TRBV19 to TRBJ1-1; D possibly corresponds to TRBD1 (6 bases). The CDR3 extends over 14 amino acids. The ends were cut back, 9 bases at V and 5 bases at J, with 19 bases in the middle. Germline values: CDR1 LNHDA, CDR2 SQIVND (reference sequence).

This clone was seen only once. The gene calls are TRBV5-8 and TRBJ1-3; D remains unclear. V lost 1 base, J lost 3 bases, and 8 bases lay in between. Germline lookup yields CDR1 SGHTS and CDR2 YDEGEE. The CDR3 is 14 residues long. The CDR3 DNA is TGTGCCAGCAGCTTGATGGCGGGTGGAAACACCATATATTTT. Translating gives CASSLMAGGNTIYF. Full variable domain (rest looked up from reference TRBV5-8 and TRBJ1-3): EAGVTQSPTHLIKTRGQQATLRCSPISGHTSVYWYQQALGLGLQFLLWYDEGEERNRGNFPPRFSGRQFPNYSSELNVNALELEDSALYLCASSLMAGGNTIYFGEGSWLTVV.

The chain is built from TRBV7-2 and TRBJ1-4, with a possible D match to TRBD1 (5 bases). The V end was cut by 0 bases, the J end by 5 bases, with 7 bases between. This CDR3 contains 14 residues. Germline assignment: CDR1 SGHTA and CDR2 FQGNSA. The CDR3 DNA reads as TGTGCCAGCAGCTTAGCGGGGCGGAATGAAAAACTGTTTTTT. Protein product: CASSLAGRNEKLFF.

The CDR3, as DNA: TGTGCCAGCAGTTACTCGACCCTTCTTGGAGGCTACACCTTC. Its protein product is CASSYSTLLGGYTF. The rearrangement joins TRBV6-6 to TRBJ1-2; D is undetermined. This CDR3 contains 14 residues. Germline-derived CDR1 and CDR2 are MNHNY and SVGAGI (reference sequence). V shed 0 bases and J shed 8 bases, with 13 bases lying between them.

This sequence joins TRBV5-1 and TRBJ2-1; D may be TRBD1 (5 bases). This CDR3 contains 12 residues. In germline, CDR1 is SGHRS, CDR2 YFSETQ. V was pared by 5 bases and J by 5 bases, with 8 bases between. The CDR3 region has the DNA TGCGCCAGCAGGGGGCCTCACAATGAGCAGTTCTTC. This translates into CASRGPHNEQFF.

The chain has TRBV6-5 and TRBJ2-1; TRBD2 matches 7 bases. Unmatched junction bases numbered 11, after V lost 4 bases and J lost 8 bases. Looked up from germline, CDR1 is MNHEY and CDR2 is SVGAGI. The CDR3 runs 15 residues. In nucleotides, the CDR3 is TGTGCCAGCAGTTCCGAGGGAGGGTGGAACTATGAGCAGTTCTTC. It is translated as CASSSEGGWNYEQFF.

The J gene is TRBJ2-1, the V gene TRBV18; TRBD2 matches 11 bases. The V gene's germline CDR1 is KGHSH and CDR2 LQKENI. This CDR3 is 17 amino acids long. V lost 9 bases, J lost 9 bases, and 19 bases stayed unmatched. CDR3 in amino acids: CASRPAGLAASGGEQFF. The CDR3 bases are TGTGCCAGTCGCCCAGCGGGACTAGCGGCCTCGGGGGGTGAGCAGTTCTTC.

This sequence joins TRBV9 and TRBJ1-6; D unresolved. CDR1 and CDR2 from the germline V gene are SGDLS and YYNGEE. CDR3 size: 15 residues. V lost 0 bases and J lost 3, with 7 bases in between. The CDR3 spells CASSVGAFYNSPLHF. CDR3 DNA sequence: TGTGCCAGCAGCGTAGGAGCTTTCTATAATTCACCCCTCCACTTT.

The chain links TRBV19 to TRBJ1-1, with TRBD1 identical over 8 bases. V lost 7 bases and J lost 1; bases outside the gene matches: 5. Germline V CDR1 and CDR2: LNHDA, SQIVND (reference sequence). This CDR3 has 14 amino acids. The CDR3 protein is CASNLDRGNTEAFF. The DNA of the CDR3 is TGTGCCAGTAACCTTGACAGGGGGAACACTGAAGCTTTCTTT.

The V and J genes are TRBV11-3 and TRBJ2-1, with 9 bases matching TRBD1. Germline V gene sequence: CDR1 SGHNT, CDR2 YENEEA. The ends lost 5 bases at V and 15 bases at J; junction bases unmatched: 8. The CDR3 has 12 amino acids. CDR3 region: CASSDGTGHRFF. In nucleotides, the CDR3 is TGTGCCAGCAGCGACGGGACAGGGCATAGGTTCTTC.

This rearrangement joins TRBV29-1 to TRBJ2-1; possible D gene TRBD2, 5 bases. The CDR3 has 13 amino acids. Germline V gene sequence: CDR1 SQVTM, CDR2 ANQGSEA. For the CDR3, the DNA is TGCGGACTGTTCGACGGCTCCTACAATGAGCAGTTCTTC. Translated: CGLFDGSYNEQFF.

V gene TRBV6-1 combines with J gene TRBJ1-2, with a possible D match to TRBD1 (5 bases). Per germline, CDR1 MNHNS and CDR2 SASEGT. This CDR3 region has 16 residues. The V end was cut by 2 bases, the J end by 8 bases, with 21 bases between. As DNA, the CDR3 is TGTGCCAGCAGTGAATGGCAGGGACGGGAGCTAGGCGGCTACACCTTC. It encodes CASSEWQGRELGGYTF.

The chain uses TRBV6-1 and TRBJ1-2; TRBD1 might be the D (5 bases). Germline CDR1 is MNHNS and CDR2 is SASEGT. CDR3 length equals 13 residues. V was pared by 4 bases and J by 4 bases, with 10 bases between. CDR3 nucleotide sequence: TGTGCCAGCAGTGTTTCAGGGATCTATGGCTACACCTTC. It yields the protein CASSVSGIYGYTF.

The rearrangement uses TRBV5-5 and TRBJ2-2; 8 bases line up with TRBD1. Trimming at V came to 1 base and at J to 1 base, leaving 9 bases not matched to a gene. Germline V lookup: CDR1 SGHKS, CDR2 YYEKEE (reference sequence). This CDR3 spans 18 amino acids. The CDR3 sequence: CASSLSLSGTGNTGELFF. The CDR3 DNA reads as TGTGCCAGCAGCTTGTCTCTATCCGGGACAGGGAACACCGGGGAGCTGTTTTTT.

This rearrangement joins TRBV25-1 to TRBJ2-7; 11 bases line up with TRBD2. The CDR3 covers 15 residues. In germline, CDR1 is MGHDK, CDR2 SYGVNS. Trimming cost V 4 bases and J 2 bases; bases outside gene matches: 4. In DNA form, the CDR3 reads TGTGCCAGCAGTGCTACTAGCGGGGGTACCTACGAGCAGTACTTC. Amino acid sequence: CASSATSGGTYEQYF.

The V gene is TRBV28, the J gene TRBJ1-5; a weak D match, TRBD1 (5 bases). Germline V gene data show CDR1 as MDHEN and CDR2 as SYDVKM. The V and J ends lost 4 bases and 1 base respectively, with 11 bases between them. There are 15 residues in the CDR3. The CDR3 bases are TGTGCCAGCAGTTCTCAAACAGGCAGCAATCAGCCCCAGCATTTT. Encoded protein: CASSSQTGSNQPQHF. The entire variable domain, with the rest obtained from reference TRBV28 and TRBJ1-5, is as follows: DVKVTQSSRYLVKRTGEKVFLECVQDMDHENMFWYRQDPGLGLRLIYFSYDVKMKEKGDIPEGYSVSREKKERFSLILESASTNQTSMYLCASSSQTGSNQPQHFGDGTRLSIL.

The chain combines TRBV28 with TRBJ2-7; unclear D gene. This CDR3 region has 15 residues. Germline-derived CDR1 and CDR2 are MDHEN and SYDVKM. Deletions cut 6 bases from V and 1 base from J, with 16 bases between. As DNA, the CDR3 is TGTGCCAGCAGCGTGGAATTAAGGGATTCCTACGAGCAGTACTTC. Translated, it gives CASSVELRDSYEQYF.

The CDR3 spells CASSLVGAGELFF. CDR3 DNA sequence: TGTGCCAGCAGCTTGGTCGGGGCCGGGGAGCTGTTTTTT. This chain uses TRBV5-6 with TRBJ2-2, with a weak D call TRBD2 (5 bases). Looked up from germline, CDR1 is SGHDT and CDR2 is YYEEEE. The CDR3 is 13 residues long. V shed 0 bases and J shed 6 bases, with 6 bases lying between them.

This sequence joins TRBV7-2 and TRBJ2-3; 7 nucleotides line up with TRBD1. The CDR3 extends over 15 amino acids. CDR1 is SGHTA, CDR2 FQGNSA, per germline. Trimming took 6 bases from V and 1 from J; bases not matched to a gene: 7. In DNA form, the CDR3 reads TGTGCCAGCAGTTCCCGACAGGGCCGCACAGATACGCAGTATTTT. Translated: CASSSRQGRTDTQYF.

The rearrangement links TRBV9 to TRBJ2-3, with 7 bases that match TRBD1. This CDR3 has 15 residues. Germline V lookup: CDR1 SGDLS, CDR2 YYNGEE. The trim removed 3 bases at V and 0 bases at J, leaving 4 bases unmatched. The CDR3 nucleotides read TGTGCCAGCAGCGACAGGGGATCTAGCACAGATACGCAGTATTTT. Protein sequence: CASSDRGSSTDTQYF.

The chain links TRBV5-1 to TRBJ2-3; 10 bases agree with TRBD2. The CDR3 runs 16 residues. Germline V gives CDR1 SGHRS, CDR2 YFSETQ. V gave up 1 base and J gave up 2 bases; unmatched junction bases: 4. CDR3 DNA: TGCGCCAGCAGCTTGATGAGCGGGGGGGCCACAGATACGCAGTATTTT. It yields the protein CASSLMSGGATDTQYF.

The chain combines TRBV7-2 with TRBJ1-1; D not certain. There are 14 residues in the CDR3. Germline V gene data show CDR1 as SGHTA and CDR2 as FQGNSA. V lost 5 bases, J lost 6 bases, and 16 bases lay in between. The CDR3 nucleotides read TGTGCCAGCAGCAAACAGCGTTATGTGGCTGAAGCTTTCTTT. This codes for CASSKQRYVAEAFF.

This clone is a singleton in its sample. This chain links TRBV19 with TRBJ1-1, with D unresolved. CDR3 size: 15 residues. V gave up 4 bases and J gave up 2 bases, with 14 bases separating them. Germline V gene sequence: CDR1 LNHDA, CDR2 SQIVND (reference sequence). CDR3 protein: CASSTDTVSNTEAFF. CDR3 nucleotide sequence: TGTGCCAGTAGTACAGACACTGTTAGTAACACTGAAGCTTTCTTT.

The genes are TRBV5-4 and TRBJ2-3; possibly TRBD1 for D (5 bases). Germline values: CDR1 SGHNT, CDR2 YYREEE (reference sequence). The V end was cut by 0 bases, the J end by 3 bases, with 14 bases between. The CDR3 runs 16 residues. Here the CDR3 reads CASSLEAGAPTDTQYF. In DNA form, the CDR3 reads TGTGCCAGCAGCTTGGAGGCTGGGGCACCGACAGATACGCAGTATTTT.

The genes are TRBV5-5 and TRBJ2-5; D may be TRBD1 or TRBD2 (6 bases each). The V end lost 4 bases, the J end lost 5 bases, and 12 bases lay between the germline ends. Germline values: CDR1 SGHKS, CDR2 YYEKEE (reference sequence). CDR3 size: 13 residues. In nucleotides, the CDR3 is TGTGCCAGCAGCGAAGGGGGGAGGGAGACCCAGTACTTC. The encoded protein is CASSEGGRETQYF.

The gene calls are TRBV9 and TRBJ2-6; 9 nucleotides match TRBD1. Germline V CDR1 and CDR2: SGDLS, YYNGEE. The CDR3 length is 20 residues. J gave up 0 bases and V 0 bases, and 10 bases lay outside the gene matches. The CDR3 region has the DNA TGTGCCAGCAGCGTAGAGGGGAGACAGGGGGAATTCTCTGGGGCCAACGTCCTGACTTTC. It is translated as CASSVEGRQGEFSGANVLTF.

The gene calls are TRBV7-8 and TRBJ2-6; 10 positions match TRBD1. Germline lookup yields CDR1 SGHVS and CDR2 FQNEAQ. This CDR3 comprises 17 residues. The ends lost 5 bases at V and 0 bases at J; junction bases unmatched: 4. CDR3 protein: CASSRDRGSSGANVLTF. The CDR3, as DNA: TGTGCCAGCAGCCGGGACAGGGGCAGCTCTGGGGCCAACGTCCTGACTTTC.

This sequence joins TRBV6-6 and TRBJ2-1; TRBD1 matches 10 bases. The CDR3 sequence is 15 residues long. Germline CDR1 reads MNHNY; CDR2 reads SVGAGI (reference sequence). V shed 7 bases and J 3 bases; nucleotides not matched to a gene: 6. DNA of the CDR3: TGTGCCAGCACCAAGACAGGGGGCGGCTACAATGAGCAGTTCTTC. Its protein product is CASTKTGGGYNEQFF.

The chain couples TRBV12-5 to TRBJ2-3; D is ambiguous. The CDR3 spans 12 residues. V was shortened by 5 bases and J by 6 bases, with 9 bases between the two germline ends. Looked up from germline, CDR1 is LGHNT and CDR2 is FRNRAP. CDR3 protein: CASGPSSDTQYF. The CDR3 nucleotides are TGTGCTAGTGGTCCGAGCTCGGATACGCAGTATTTT.